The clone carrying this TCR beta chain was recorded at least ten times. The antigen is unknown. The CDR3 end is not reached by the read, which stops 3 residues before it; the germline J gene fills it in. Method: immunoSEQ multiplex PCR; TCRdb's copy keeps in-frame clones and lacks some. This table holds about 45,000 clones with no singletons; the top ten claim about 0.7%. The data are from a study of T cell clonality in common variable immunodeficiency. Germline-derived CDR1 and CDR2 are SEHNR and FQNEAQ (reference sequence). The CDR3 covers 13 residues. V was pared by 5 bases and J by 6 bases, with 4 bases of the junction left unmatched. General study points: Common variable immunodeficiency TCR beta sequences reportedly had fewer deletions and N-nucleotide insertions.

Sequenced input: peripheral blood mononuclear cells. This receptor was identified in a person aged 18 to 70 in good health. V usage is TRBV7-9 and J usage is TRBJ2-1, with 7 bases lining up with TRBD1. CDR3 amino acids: CASSPRDSNEQFF. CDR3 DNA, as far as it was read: TGTGCCAGCAGCCCTCGGGACAGCAATGAG. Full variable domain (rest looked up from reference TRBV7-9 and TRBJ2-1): DTGVSQNPRHKITKRGQNVTFRCDPISEHNRLYWYRQTLGQGPEFLTYFQNEAQLEKSRLLSDRFSAERPKGSFSTLEIQRTEQGDSAMYLCASSPRDSNEQFFGPGTRLTVL.